A selection of T cell receptor beta chains follows, all from one sample in a study of cytomegalovirus exposure and HLA in healthy donors. Only in-frame clones appear in the TCRdb table, and some are missing; sequencing was by immunoSEQ multiplex PCR. Of over 65,000 clones in the sample, around 80% were seen once. The sequenced sample consisted of PBMCs. Source of these receptors: a man aged 35-49 years in good health and CMV-seronegative. Both conserved end residues are part of each CDR3. D genes are given only for firm matches. For some rows the clone size is stated as once, few or many, or as a class when expanded; others skip it.

TRBV18	-	-	TRBJ1-1	TGTGCCAGCTCACCACCTGGGGGCTTGGGAGCTTTCTTT	CASSPPGGLGAFF
TRBV9	-	-	TRBJ1-5	TGTGCCAGCAGCGTAGCGGTGGGGAGCGATCAGCCCCAGCATTTT	CASSVAVGSDQPQHF
TRBV7-9	TRBD1	-	TRBJ1-1	TGTGCCAGCAGCTCATATGGACAGGGGATGAACACTGAAGCTTTCTTT	CASSSYGQGMNTEAFF
TRBV29-1	-	-	TRBJ1-1	TGCAGCAACACCCGAGGTCCCGAAGCTTTCTTT	CSNTRGPEAFF
TRBV6-5	-	few	TRBJ1-2	TGTGCCAGCAGTTACGCCGGACAGATTCATGGCTACACCTTC	CASSYAGQIHGYTF
TRBV11-3	TRBD2	-	TRBJ2-5	TGTGCCAGCAGCTTAGATTTTCCAGGGACTAGAGAAGAGACCCAGTACTTC	CASSLDFPGTREETQYF
TRBV5-1	-	-	TRBJ1-1	TGCGCCAGCAGCTTGGTTGGGGGAGGAGGAACTGAAGCTTTCTTT	CASSLVGGGGTEAFF
TRBV5-1	-	few	TRBJ1-1	TGCGCCAGCAGCTTGTACGCAGGGGCGAGGACTGAAGCTTTCTTT	CASSLYAGARTEAFF
TRBV12-5	TRBD1	-	TRBJ1-2	TGTGCTAGTGGCACAGGGGGCTATGGCTACACCTTC	CASGTGGYGYTF
TRBV4-2	-	-	TRBJ2-3	TGTGCCAGCAGCCAAGGGCCTAGCGTCGAAGATACGCAGTATTTT	CASSQGPSVEDTQYF
TRBV9	TRBD1	-	TRBJ1-5	TGTGCCAGCAGCAACCGGGACAGCCGCGAGCCCCAGCATTTT	CASSNRDSREPQHF
TRBV5-1	-	-	TRBJ1-1	TGCGCCAGCAGCTTGGAGGGGCCAAACACTGAAGCTTTCTTT	CASSLEGPNTEAFF
TRBV6-1	TRBD1	-	TRBJ1-5	TGTGCCAGCAGTGAAAGGGGCTTTGACAGGGGGCTCCGTCAGCCCCAGCATTTT	CASSERGFDRGLRQPQHF
TRBV28	TRBD1	-	TRBJ1-1	TGTGCCAGCAGTATTATGGACAGGGCGGAAGCTTTCTTT	CASSIMDRAEAFF
TRBV7-6	-	-	TRBJ1-5	TGTGCCAGCAGCTTAGGGACTAATCAGCCCCAGCATTTT	CASSLGTNQPQHF
TRBV18	TRBD1	once	TRBJ2-1	TGTGCCAGCTCACCACTCTCGGGACAGGGGACTGAGCAGTTCTTC	CASSPLSGQGTEQFF
TRBV27	TRBD2	-	TRBJ2-3	TGTGCCAGCAGTTTATCGAGCGGGAGTAATACGCAGTATTTT	CASSLSSGSNTQYF
TRBV7-7	TRBD2	-	TRBJ2-1	TGTGCTAGCAGCTTAGCGGCAGCGGGGGGGATCGATGAGCAGTTCTTC	CASSLAAAGGIDEQFF
TRBV7-3	-	-	TRBJ1-1	TGTGCCAGCAGCCTTACTCAGGGAAGCACTGAAGCTTTCTTT	CASSLTQGSTEAFF
TRBV5-5	TRBD1	-	TRBJ2-7	TGTGCCAGCAGCCCGGGACAGGGGACAGCCGAGCAGTACTTC	CASSPGQGTAEQYF
TRBV5-1	TRBD2	-	TRBJ2-7	TGCGCCAGCAGCCCCCCAGCGGGAGGGACCTACGAGCAGTACTTC	CASSPPAGGTYEQYF
TRBV5-4	TRBD1	-	TRBJ1-1	TGTGCCAGCAGCCTTGGACAGGGGATAGGAAGGACTGAAGCTTTCTTT	CASSLGQGIGRTEAFF
TRBV9	-	-	TRBJ1-4	TGTGCCAGCAGCGTAGGTGGCAACAATGAAAAACTGTTTTTT	CASSVGGNNEKLFF
TRBV27	-	-	TRBJ2-1	TGTGCCAGCAGTGATCGACTGGGGCTCTACAATGAGCAGTTCTTC	CASSDRLGLYNEQFF
TRBV9	TRBD1	-	TRBJ2-1	TGTGCCAGCAGCGGGGACAGGGGACACAATGAGCAGTTCTTC	CASSGDRGHNEQFF
TRBV6-1	-	-	TRBJ1-1	TGTGCCAGCAGTGACCCGAACCAGTTGAACACTGAAGCTTTCTTT	CASSDPNQLNTEAFF
TRBV4-2	-	-	TRBJ2-1	TGTGCCAGCAGCCTCGGGGGAGCATGGAATGAGCAGTTCTTC	CASSLGGAWNEQFF
TRBV19	-	-	TRBJ2-3	TGTGCCAGTAGTGAAACAGGGAGCGGCACAGATACGCAGTATTTT	CASSETGSGTDTQYF
TRBV7-6	TRBD2	-	TRBJ2-1	TGTGCCAGCAGCTTGACGACTAGCGGGGGTGAGCAGTTCTTC	CASSLTTSGGEQFF
TRBV7-8	-	-	TRBJ1-5	TGTGCCAGCCGTGCGGGGGGCAGCAATCAGCCCCAGCATTTT	CASRAGGSNQPQHF
TRBV2	-	-	TRBJ1-6	TGTGCCAGCAGTGAAGGACAAATAGGTTCACCCCTCCACTTT	CASSEGQIGSPLHF
TRBV5-1	TRBD2	few	TRBJ2-1	TGCGCCAGCAGCTTGGAGTCTAGCGGGAGGGACGGGGAGTTCTTC	CASSLESSGRDGEFF
TRBV5-1	TRBD1	-	TRBJ1-1	TGCGCCAGCAGCCAACAGGGGGGCACTGAAGCTTTCTTT	CASSQQGGTEAFF
TRBV7-3	-	-	TRBJ2-4	TGTGCCAGCAGCTTATCACTAGCTGAAAACATTCAGTACTTC	CASSLSLAENIQYF
TRBV6-1	-	-	TRBJ1-2	TGTGCCAGCAGTGAAGCGATAGGGGCCCACCGGAGCTATGGCTACACCTTC	CASSEAIGAHRSYGYTF
TRBV25-1	-	-	TRBJ1-5	TGTGCCAGCAGTGAATCCGTGGGGGCGCTTAATCAGCCCCAGCATTTT	CASSESVGALNQPQHF
TRBV9	TRBD1	-	TRBJ2-7	TGTGCCAGCAGCCTCGGGACAGGGGAGGCCTACGAGCAGTACTTC	CASSLGTGEAYEQYF
TRBV7-7	-	-	TRBJ2-5	TGTGCTAGCAGCTTAGGGGCCCAAGAGACCCAGTACTTC	CASSLGAQETQYF
TRBV5-4	TRBD1	-	TRBJ2-5	TGTGCCAGCAGCCCTCCTGGACAGGGGGCGCGTCAAGAGACCCAGTACTTC	CASSPPGQGARQETQYF
TRBV13	-	once	TRBJ2-3	TGTGCCAGCAGCTTAGGAGCGGCCACAGATACGCAGTATTTT	CASSLGAATDTQYF
TRBV30	TRBD1	once	TRBJ1-5	TGTGCCTGGAGTAAGAAAGGGACAGGCAATCAGCCCCAGCATTTT	CAWSKKGTGNQPQHF
TRBV5-1	TRBD1	-	TRBJ2-7	TGCGCCAGCCGCCGGGGACAGGGGGCGTCCTACGAGCAGTACTTC	CASRRGQGASYEQYF
TRBV27	-	-	TRBJ1-5	TGTGCCAGCAGTTTCACGGGGAGCAATCAGCCCCAGCATTTT	CASSFTGSNQPQHF
TRBV25-1	-	-	TRBJ2-1	TGTGCCAGCAGTGAATACAGGACTGAGCGACGCAATGAGCAGTTCTTC	CASSEYRTERRNEQFF
TRBV28	-	-	TRBJ2-3	TGTGCCAGCAGTTTACCTAGCGGCACAGATACGCAGTATTTT	CASSLPSGTDTQYF
TRBV5-1	-	once	TRBJ1-5	TGCGCCAGCAGCTTGAATGCAGGTCATAATCAGCCCCAGCATTTT	CASSLNAGHNQPQHF
TRBV28	-	-	TRBJ1-6	TGTGCCAGCGCGGTTAGCTCCTATAATTCACCCCTCCACTTT	CASAVSSYNSPLHF
TRBV6-5	-	-	TRBJ2-5	TGTGCCAGCAGCGCGGGAGAGACCCAGTACTTC	CASSAGETQYF
TRBV7-9	-	-	TRBJ1-4	TGTGCCAGCAGCTCCGTACAGGGCCCAAGTGAAAAACTGTTTTTT	CASSSVQGPSEKLFF
TRBV18	-	few	TRBJ1-2	TGTGCCAGCTCACCCCAGCAAACAACTACGGGCTATGGCTACACCTTC	CASSPQQTTTGYGYTF
TRBV5-5	-	-	TRBJ2-7	TGTGCCAGCAGCCCGCAACAATACGAGCAGTACTTC	CASSPQQYEQYF